Listed here are 12 T cell receptor beta chains from one sample, sequenced in a study of T cells in Graves' hyperthyroidism and ophthalmopathy. TCR beta CDR3 region amplification was performed from RNA transcripts. The primer set for the first-round RT-PCR of the TCR CDR3 was HTBI. A single record per CDR3 protein comes from TCRdb applying MiXCR to the multiplex PCR reads. The repertoire holds roughly 100,000 distinct CDR3 sequences, approximately 56% seen once, with 27% in the top ten. Sequencing used blood. The receptors were gathered from a woman aged 40-49 years with Graves' hyperthyroidism.

The V call is TRBV29-1, the J call TRBJ1-2; 7 bases match TRBD1. With V trimmed by 8 bases and J by 5 bases, 11 bases remained unmatched. The germline V gene has CDR1 SQVTM and CDR2 ANQGSEA. This CDR3 has 13 amino acids. CDR3 DNA: TGCAGCTCCAAAGAGCAGGGACAGTATGGCTACACCTTC. Translated, it gives CSSKEQGQYGYTF.

This clonotype occurred many times. The V gene is TRBV12-3 or TRBV12-4, the J gene TRBJ1-1; 9 bases match TRBD1. The J segment lost 2 bases and the V segment lost 4 bases, leaving 8 bases of the junction unmatched. The CDR3 spans 16 residues. CDR3 in amino acids: CASSSGTGLTNTEAFF. The CDR3 region has the DNA TGTGCCAGCAGTTCAGGGACAGGGCTAACCAACACTGAAGCTTTCTTT.

As regards this clonotype: The CDR3 ends on some other residue instead of the conserved phenylalanine or tryptophan, so this is likely a read error. The chain links TRBV10-3 to TRBJ2-5; 12 bases line up with TRBD2. Germline CDR1 reads ENHRY; CDR2 reads SYGVKD. This CDR3 region has 15 residues. V shed 3 bases, J shed 4 bases, and the junction held 3 bases outside the gene matches. The CDR3 loop is CAISDPGLAGETQYL. The CDR3, as DNA: TGTGCCATCAGTGACCCGGGACTAGCGGGAGAGACCCAGTACCTC.

The CDR3 reads CASRTGAYSNQPQHF. The DNA for the CDR3 is TGTGCCAGCAGGACAGGGGCCTATAGCAATCAGCCCCAGCATTTT. V is TRBV7-9 and J is TRBJ1-5; TRBD1 agrees at 8 bases. The CDR3 is made up of 15 amino acids. Germline lookup yields CDR1 SEHNR and CDR2 FQNEAQ (reference sequence). V lost 6 bases, J lost 0 bases, and 4 bases stayed unmatched.

Many counts were recorded for this clonotype. V usage is TRBV6-5 and J usage is TRBJ2-2, with D hard to call. The CDR3 is 13 residues long. Trimming pared 6 bases from V and 4 bases from J, leaving 9 bases between. CDR1 MNHEY and CDR2 SVGAGI come from the germline V gene. CDR3 sequence reads: CASRGWGTGELFF. The CDR3 DNA reads as TGTGCCAGCAGGGGGTGGGGCACCGGGGAGCTGTTTTTT.

The table lists this clonotype with many counts. V and J are TRBV7-2 and TRBJ2-5, with 11 bases lining up with TRBD1. V was pared by 6 bases and J by 5 bases, with 5 bases of the junction left unmatched. The CDR3 spans 14 residues. Germline V gene sequence: CDR1 SGHTA, CDR2 FQGNSA. The CDR3 sequence is CASRSGQGDETQYF. As DNA, the CDR3 is TGTGCCAGCAGATCGGGACAGGGGGACGAGACCCAGTACTTC.

In its sample, this clonotype is medium-sized. The J gene is TRBJ2-5, the V gene TRBV7-9; D is uncertain. Trimming stripped 1 base from V and 5 bases from J, with 8 bases between. CDR1 SEHNR and CDR2 FQNEAQ come from the germline V gene (reference sequence). The CDR3 has 13 residues. The CDR3 spells CASSLGARETQYF. CDR3 nucleotide sequence: TGTGCCAGCAGCTTAGGAGCGCGGGAGACCCAGTACTTC.

V and J are TRBV15 and TRBJ2-5; tentative D call: TRBD2 (6 bases). The CDR3 totals 14 residues. Looked up from germline, CDR1 is LNHNV and CDR2 is YYDKDF (reference sequence). V was shortened by 5 bases and J by 4 bases, with 14 bases between the two germline ends. This chain's CDR3 is CATSPPTRGETQYF. CDR3 nucleotide sequence: TGTGCCACCAGCCCGCCGACTAGGGGAGAGACCCAGTACTTC.

The rearrangement joins TRBV15 to TRBJ2-3; 10 bases map to TRBD2. Germline CDR1 reads LNHNV; CDR2 reads YYDKDF (reference sequence). V dropped 1 base and J dropped 5; count of bases not matched to a gene: 6. The CDR3 length is 16 residues. CDR3 sequence (DNA): TGTGCCACCAGCAGAGGGCTAGCGGGAGTGGTAGATACGCAGTATTTT. Translation gives CATSRGLAGVVDTQYF.

Ten or more counts support this clonotype. CDR3 region: CASSWTIPNYGYTF. In nucleotides, the CDR3 is TGCGCCAGCAGCTGGACCATACCTAACTATGGCTACACCTTC. This chain connects TRBV5-1 to TRBJ1-2, with D unclear. V lost 3 bases and J 0 bases, leaving 9 bases between the germline ends. CDR3 length equals 14 residues. The germline V gene encodes CDR1 SGHRS and CDR2 YFSETQ.

This clonotype occurred once. The J gene is TRBJ1-1, the V gene TRBV5-8; weak D call: TRBD1 (5 bases). V lost 2 bases, J lost 2 bases, and 10 bases lay in between. Looked up from germline, CDR1 is SGHTS and CDR2 is YDEGEE. The length of the CDR3 is 14 residues. For the CDR3, the DNA is TGTGCCAGCAGCTTTTTGGGGCTTAACACTGAAGCTTTCTTT. This codes for CASSFLGLNTEAFF.

This clonotype was seen many times. This chain links TRBV2 with TRBJ1-5, with TRBD1 matching over 9 bases. The CDR3 extends over 14 amino acids. CDR1 and CDR2 from the germline V gene are SNHLY and FYNNEI. V shed 6 bases and J 4 bases; nucleotides not matched to a gene: 4. CDR3 loop: CASSQQGANQPQHF. The CDR3 coding sequence is TGTGCCAGCAGCCAACAGGGGGCGAATCAGCCCCAGCATTTT.